This TCR gamma chain was sequenced for a study of gamma delta lymphoproliferative disorders and STAT genes. As for the study in general: Each gamma-chain library started from at least 50 ng of genomic DNA, using the LymphoTrack Dx TCRG Assay. The EuroClonality-NGS protocol was used to prepare delta libraries.

The receptor sequences were amplified from genomic DNA of peripheral blood mononuclear cells. TCRdb re-called clones from the multiplex PCR reads using CATT. Of some 2,400 gamma-chain clones in the sample, 10% to 13% were seen once. Points from the study as a whole: Delta repertoires did not separate groups, but patient gamma repertoires clustered apart.

About this clone: Its antigen is unknown. The protein given by TCRdb reflects a much larger clone and differs at residue 8 from this DNA's translation, likely from a read error; the protein shown is the DNA's translation.

V lost 0 bases to trimming and J lost 2 bases; unmatched junction nucleotides: 6. Germline V lookup: CDR1 EGSTGY, CDR2 YDSYTSSV. The CDR3 has 16 amino acids. Sequencing was done on a sample of blood. The chain combines TRGV4 with TRGJP2. Here the J gene came from matching the DNA to germline, since TCRdb omits it. This clonotype was sampled from a human donor in good health. The CDR3 loop is CATWDGLESSDWIKTF. CDR3 DNA sequence: TGTGCCACCTGGGATGGGCTGGAAAGTAGTGATTGGATCAAGACGTTT.